This TCR beta chain was captured by sequencing in a study of graft-versus-host responses after intestinal transplantation. On the study more broadly: Multivisceral, liver-intestinal, or isolated intestinal transplants were received by the recipients. Anti-thymocyte globulin served as induction for all recipients, who then took tacrolimus and steroids for about 3 years.

As to this clone: As yet, its antigen is unknown.

Findings of the study overall: Those patients showing graft-donor T cell macrochimerism displayed high graft-versus-host to host-versus-graft clonal ratios in allografts. Early post-transplant HvG declines were associated with peak circulating GvH clone levels.

Using immunoSEQ multiplex PCR, the repertoire was profiled, and TCRdb retains in-frame clones only, with some absent. The repertoire holds over 80,000 clones, with roughly 89% as singletons. Trimming took off 5 bases at V and 4 bases at J, with 18 bases between the two ends. The CDR3 extends over 16 amino acids. Germline V gene lookup returns CDR1 SGHTA and CDR2 FQGTGA. The sequencing used unstimulated CD4+ T cells sorted from spleen or lymph node cells, collected before transplant. The sequence was collected from a human donor who was the organ donor for an intestinal transplant. J is TRBJ2-1 and V is TRBV7-3, with D possibly matching TRBD1 (6 bases). CDR3 DNA: TGTGCCAGCAGCCCGACAGGAAGGTCGAGGTACAATGAGCAGTTCTTC. Its protein is CASSPTGRSRYNEQFF.